This T cell receptor beta chain is drawn from a study of cytomegalovirus exposure and HLA in healthy donors. About this clone: Its antigen is not identified.

Trimming took off 5 bases at V and 4 bases at J, with 11 bases between the two ends. Germline values: CDR1 LGHNA, CDR2 YNFKEQ. This CDR3 is built from 13 residues. Study-level results: It was reported that TCR beta sequences correctly inferred the HLA-A and HLA-B alleles for most subjects.

PCR involved 60 Vbeta and 13 Jbeta primers. Libraries were prepared by immunoSEQ multiplex PCR; TCRdb keeps only in-frame clonotypes and omits some of them. The sample shows 100,000 or so clones, around 85% of them seen only once. The sample consisted of PBMCs. The TCR sequence derives from a man aged 25-45 years in good health and CMV-seronegative. This chain joins TRBV4-2 and TRBJ1-2; no reliable D call. CDR3 residues: CASSLEATYGYTF. CDR3 DNA: TGTGCCAGCAGCTTAGAGGCCACCTATGGCTACACCTTC.